A single sample is the source of the 2 T cell receptor beta chains below, sequenced in a study of monozygotic twins with inflammatory bowel disease. With the 5' RACE reads reprocessed, TCRdb shows one record per CDR3 protein and no DNA. The repertoire table contains around 140,000 distinct CDR3 sequences. The sample was blood. Receptors were obtained from a human donor with ulcerative colitis or Crohn's disease, or a healthy co-twin of an affected twin (not recorded which).

The rearrangement links TRBV4-1 to TRBJ2-1; TCRdb's D call of TRBD2 is untestable without DNA. CDR1 is MGHRA, CDR2 YSYEKL, per germline. There are 12 residues in the CDR3. CDR3 sequence reads: CASSHRTSQQFF.

J is TRBJ2-7 and V is TRBV27; with no DNA, the TCRdb D assignment of TRBD1 cannot be verified. The CDR3 extends over 16 amino acids. Looked up from germline, CDR1 is MNHEY and CDR2 is SMNVEV (reference sequence). CDR3 amino acids: CASSQLQGGILGEQYF.